This T cell receptor beta chain was captured in a study of blood T cell repertoires in COVID-19. Study context: There were acute and convalescent COVID-19 samples, and they came from the United States, Italy and Spain. PBMCs, B-cell-depleted T cells, or T cells were the source of the cDNA or gDNA that made up the material.

Trimming removed 5 bases from V and 4 bases from J; junction bases left unmatched: 7. The CDR3 is 15 amino acids. CDR1 is LNHDA and CDR2 is SQIVND in the germline V gene (reference sequence). Authors' methods: Nucleated cell number was recorded as an estimate derived from reference gene primer amplification. Repertoires were generated with immunoSEQ multiplex PCR, while TCRdb's copy carries only in-frame clones and drops some. V and J calls and clone size are given by that table; D and trimming were obtained from the DNA. The table has over 250,000 clones, under 90% seen once. All enrollees were roughly 18 to 90 years old and from approximately 24 US areas.

The sequence was obtained from a man between 25 and 39 years old with acute COVID-19. This rearrangement joins TRBV19 to TRBJ2-2, with TRBD2 identical over 7 bases. The sequencing sample was made of PBMCs or T cells enriched from blood (not recorded which). The CDR3 protein is CASSAFPGGTGELFF. The CDR3 DNA reads as TGTGCCAGTAGTGCCTTCCCGGGGGGCACCGGGGAGCTGTTTTTT. Complete variable domain (other parts from reference TRBV19 and TRBJ2-2): DGGITQSPKYLFRKEGQNVTLSCEQNLNHDAMYWYRQDPGQGLRLIYYSQIVNDFQKGDIAEGYSVSREKKESFPLTVTSAQKNPTAFYLCASSAFPGGTGELFFGEGSRLTVL.